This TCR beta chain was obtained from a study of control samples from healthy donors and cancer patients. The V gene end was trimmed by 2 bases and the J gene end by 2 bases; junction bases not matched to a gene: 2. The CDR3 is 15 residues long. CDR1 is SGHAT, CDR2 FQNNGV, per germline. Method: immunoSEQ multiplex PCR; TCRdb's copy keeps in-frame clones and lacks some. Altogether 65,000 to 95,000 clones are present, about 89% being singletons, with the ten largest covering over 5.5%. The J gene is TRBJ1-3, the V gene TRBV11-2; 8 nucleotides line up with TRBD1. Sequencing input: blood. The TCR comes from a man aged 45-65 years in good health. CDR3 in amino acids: CASSLTQGAGNTIYF. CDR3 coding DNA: TGTGCCAGCAGCTTAACACAGGGGGCTGGAAACACCATATATTTT.